This T cell receptor (beta chain) was documented in a study of beta chain features in type 1 diabetes. Study conclusions and caveats: The naive, central memory and Treg TCRB repertoires looked more alike in patients than they did in healthy donors.

The CDR3 totals 13 residues. V dropped 4 bases and J dropped 4 bases, with 10 bases sitting between them. Germline V gene lookup returns CDR1 MNHEY and CDR2 SVGAGI. Reverse transcribing all isolated RNA meant expressed TCRB transcripts were sequenced. Here immunoSEQ multiplex PCR was the method, and the copy in TCRdb shows in-frame clones only, minus some. This table holds about 42,000 clones, 50% found once. This clone was counted between two and nine times. Its antigen is unidentified. The sequenced material came from stem cell memory CD4+ T cells from blood. V gene TRBV6-5 combines with J gene TRBJ1-2; the D is unclear. The receptor's source is a woman in her thirties in good health. The CDR3 DNA is TGTGCCAGCAGTTTCCGTCGGGGCTATGGCTACACCTTC. This gives the protein CASSFRRGYGYTF.